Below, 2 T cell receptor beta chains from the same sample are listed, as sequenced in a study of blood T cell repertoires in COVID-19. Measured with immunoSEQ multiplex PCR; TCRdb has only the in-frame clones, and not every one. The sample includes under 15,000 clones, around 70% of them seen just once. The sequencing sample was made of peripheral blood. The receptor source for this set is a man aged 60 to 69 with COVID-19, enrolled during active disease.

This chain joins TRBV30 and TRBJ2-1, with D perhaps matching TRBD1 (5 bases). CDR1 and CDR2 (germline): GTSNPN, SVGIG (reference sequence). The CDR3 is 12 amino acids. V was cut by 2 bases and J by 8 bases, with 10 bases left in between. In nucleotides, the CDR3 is TGTGCCTGGAGTATTGTCAGGGATGAGCAGTTCTTC. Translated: CAWSIVRDEQFF.

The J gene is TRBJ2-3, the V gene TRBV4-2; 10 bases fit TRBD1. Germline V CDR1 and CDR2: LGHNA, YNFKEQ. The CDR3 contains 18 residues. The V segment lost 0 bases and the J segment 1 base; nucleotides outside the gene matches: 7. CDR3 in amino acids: CASSQDGETGGGTDTQYF. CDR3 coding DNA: TGTGCCAGCAGCCAAGATGGGGAGACAGGGGGCGGCACAGATACGCAGTATTTT.